This TCR beta chain originates from a study of T cell repertoires in aging, cancer and after chemotherapy. Germline V gene data show CDR1 as MNHNY and CDR2 as SVGAGI (reference sequence). This CDR3 contains 16 residues. V was trimmed by 4 bases and J by 5 bases, leaving 20 bases between them. TCR beta rearrangements were amplified from peripheral blood genomic DNA. Whole-study results and caveats: Median generation probability rose over the chemotherapy interval in each cancer cohort, suggesting rebound thymic output.

Concerning this clonotype itself: Antigen unknown.

A mixed TRB-A/B primer pool amplified rearranged TRB by multiplex touch-down PCR. Using its own MiXCR run on the multiplex PCR reads, TCRdb lists one record per CDR3 protein. The sample shows approximately 20,000 distinct CDR3 sequences, approximately 40% of them seen only once. The source material was blood. The chain links TRBV6-6 to TRBJ2-5; D uncertain. This receptor was taken from a human donor with a solid tumor. CDR3 sequence (DNA): TGTGCCAGCAGTTCCTCCGACAAACGGAAGGCGGAGACCCAGTACTTC. It is translated as CASSSSDKRKAETQYF.